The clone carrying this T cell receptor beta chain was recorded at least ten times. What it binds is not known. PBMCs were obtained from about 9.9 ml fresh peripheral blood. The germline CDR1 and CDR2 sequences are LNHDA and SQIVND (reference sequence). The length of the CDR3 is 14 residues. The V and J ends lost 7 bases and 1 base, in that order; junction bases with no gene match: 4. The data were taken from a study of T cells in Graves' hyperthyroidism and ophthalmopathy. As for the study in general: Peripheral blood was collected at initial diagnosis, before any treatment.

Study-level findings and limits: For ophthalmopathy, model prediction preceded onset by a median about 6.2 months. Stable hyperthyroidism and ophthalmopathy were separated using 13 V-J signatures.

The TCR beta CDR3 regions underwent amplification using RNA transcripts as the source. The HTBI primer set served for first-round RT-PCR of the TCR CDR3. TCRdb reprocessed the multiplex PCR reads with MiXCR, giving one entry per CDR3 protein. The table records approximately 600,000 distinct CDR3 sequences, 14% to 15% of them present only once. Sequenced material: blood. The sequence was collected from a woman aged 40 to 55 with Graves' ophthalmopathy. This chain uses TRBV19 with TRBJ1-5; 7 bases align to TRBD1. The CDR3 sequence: CASTEQGSNQPQHF. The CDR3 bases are TGTGCCAGTACCGAACAGGGGAGCAATCAGCCCCAGCATTTT.